This paragraph covers one T cell receptor (beta chain) sequence. Antigen specificity is unknown. This sample was included in a study of cytomegalovirus exposure and HLA in healthy donors. On the study more broadly: The early release's HLA-typed donors yielded approximately 85 million unique TCRs. General study results and limits: Earlier analysis looked at TCR beta V segments, and most were productive about 90% or about 30% of the time.

60 Vbeta and 13 Jbeta primers were used in PCR. Method: immunoSEQ multiplex PCR; TCRdb's copy keeps in-frame clones and lacks some. The data hold roughly 160,000 clones, with roughly 77% observed a single time. This CDR3 contains 14 residues. Germline loops: CDR1 LNHDA, CDR2 SQIVND (reference sequence). V was clipped by 5 bases and J by 0 bases, with 11 bases between them. The sample taken for sequencing was PBMCs. This receptor was taken from a man aged 25 to 40 in good health and CMV-seropositive. The chain has TRBV19 and TRBJ2-7, with D perhaps matching TRBD1 (6 bases). The CDR3 reads CASSSRQDSYEQYF. The CDR3 coding sequence is TGTGCCAGTAGTTCGAGACAGGACTCCTACGAGCAGTACTTC.